What follows are 11 T cell receptor beta chains derived from one specimen sequenced in a study of T cells after yellow fever vaccination. TCRdb reprocessed the 5' RACE reads via MiXCR and lists one record per CDR3 protein. Seen here are about 400,000 distinct CDR3 sequences, roughly 6.1% observed once, and the top ten hold approximately 15%. Sequenced here: PBMCs, sampled 5 days after the yellow fever booster vaccination. These receptors came from a man under 40 who received the YFV17D yellow fever vaccine.

This rearrangement joins TRBV20-1 to TRBJ2-7; 9 bases are a match to TRBD1. Germline V CDR1 and CDR2: DFQATT, SNEGSKA (reference sequence). V dropped 6 bases and J dropped 3; count of bases not matched to a gene: 6. The CDR3 extends over 13 amino acids. The CDR3 is CSARTGAIYEQYF. CDR3 in DNA: TGCAGTGCAAGGACAGGGGCGATCTACGAGCAGTACTTC.

The table lists this clonotype with a few counts. V usage is TRBV19 and J usage is TRBJ1-5; D possibly corresponds to TRBD1 (6 bases). The germline V gene encodes CDR1 LNHDA and CDR2 SQIVND (reference sequence). The CDR3 has 15 amino acids. V was shortened by 6 bases and J by 2 bases, with 14 bases between the two germline ends. The CDR3 DNA sequence: TGTGCCAGTAGAAGACAGGCGTTTGGCAATCAGCCCCAGCATTTT. It is translated as CASRRQAFGNQPQHF.

The V call is TRBV20-1, the J call TRBJ2-5; no definite D call. The CDR3 extends over 10 amino acids. Germline lookup yields CDR1 DFQATT and CDR2 SNEGSKA (reference sequence). V lost 3 bases and J 7 bases, leaving 6 bases between the germline ends. The CDR3 here is CSASAGTQYF. The DNA for the CDR3 is TGCAGTGCTAGTGCCGGGACCCAGTACTTC.

This clonotype was recorded a few times. This chain uses TRBV20-1 with TRBJ2-2; 7 bases map to TRBD2. Trimming removed 1 base from V and 2 bases from J; junction bases left unmatched: 4. This CDR3 region has 15 residues. Germline CDR1 and CDR2: DFQATT and SNEGSKA (reference sequence). CDR3 in amino acids: CSARGSGTNTGELFF. For the CDR3, the DNA is TGCAGTGCTAGAGGAAGCGGGACTAACACCGGGGAGCTGTTTTTT.

V usage is TRBV28 and J usage is TRBJ1-5, with D hard to call. Trimming removed 4 bases at V and 4 bases at J, with 14 bases between. CDR1 and CDR2 from the germline V gene are MDHEN and SYDVKM. The length of the CDR3 is 15 residues. The CDR3 DNA is TGTGCCAGCAGTTCCCTCGCGGGCCCTAATCAGCCCCAGCATTTT. Protein sequence: CASSSLAGPNQPQHF.

This sequence joins TRBV5-1 and TRBJ1-1; D might be TRBD1 (6 bases). The germline V gene has CDR1 SGHRS and CDR2 YFSETQ. The V end lost 0 bases, the J end lost 5 bases, and 17 bases lay between the germline ends. This CDR3 has 16 residues. CDR3 in amino acids: CASSLEAGGVGTEAFF. CDR3 DNA: TGCGCCAGCAGCTTGGAGGCTGGGGGCGTTGGGACTGAAGCTTTCTTT.

This clonotype was counted at least ten times. The chain joins TRBV29-1 to TRBJ2-7; TRBD1 matches at 11 bases. This CDR3 region has 14 residues. The germline V gene has CDR1 SQVTM and CDR2 ANQGSEA. J gave up 4 bases and V 7 bases, and 9 bases lay outside the gene matches. The CDR3 coding sequence is TGCAGCGCCGGGGTAGGGACAGGGGGTTACGAGCAGTACTTC. Its protein is CSAGVGTGGYEQYF.

There are a few counts of this clonotype. The CDR3 protein is CASRMTGNGNQPQHF. CDR3 DNA sequence: TGTGCCAGCAGGATGACAGGGAATGGCAATCAGCCCCAGCATTTT. J is TRBJ1-5 and V is TRBV27, with TRBD1 identical over 7 bases. The CDR3 has 15 residues. Germline CDR1 reads MNHEY; CDR2 reads SMNVEV (reference sequence). The V and J ends lost 6 bases and 2 bases, in that order; junction bases with no gene match: 7.

This clonotype has ten or more counts. The chain combines TRBV20-1 with TRBJ2-7; weak D call: TRBD1 (5 bases). V lost 6 bases and J lost 3, with 15 bases in between. This CDR3 region has 13 residues. Per germline, CDR1 DFQATT and CDR2 SNEGSKA (reference sequence). The CDR3: CSADSLLNYEQYF. The CDR3 coding sequence is TGCAGTGCCGACAGTCTCTTAAACTACGAGCAGTACTTC.

Regarding this clonotype: This may stem from a read error, because a much larger clone lies one nucleotide away. The V and J genes are TRBV7-9 and TRBJ2-7; D remains ambiguous. Germline-derived CDR1 and CDR2 are SEHNR and FQNEAQ (reference sequence). Trimming pared 4 bases from V and 4 bases from J, leaving 20 bases between. The CDR3 spans 16 residues. This CDR3 is CASSSPELLSGYEQYF. CDR3 DNA sequence: TGTGCCAGCAGCTCCCCTGAACTTCTTTCGGGTTACGAGCAGTACTTC. The complete variable domain, with remaining parts taken from reference TRBV7-9 and TRBJ2-7, reads DTGVSQNPRHKITKRGQNVTFRCDPISEHNRLYWYRQTLGQGPEFLTYFQNEAQLEKSRLLSDRFSAERPKGSFSTLEIQRTEQGDSAMYLCASSSPELLSGYEQYFGPGTRLTVT.

This clonotype came up a few times. The chain links TRBV12-3 or TRBV12-4 to TRBJ1-4; TRBD1 matches 7 bases. Trimming removed 3 bases from V and 5 bases from J; junction bases left unmatched: 9. CDR3 size: 16 residues. The CDR3 region is CASSFFSGQRNEKLFF. CDR3 sequence (DNA): TGTGCCAGCAGTTTTTTTTCGGGACAGAGAAATGAAAAACTGTTTTTT.